Described below is a single T cell receptor beta chain sequence and its context. A much larger clone differs by one base, so this may be a read error. The conserved phenylalanine or tryptophan normally closing the CDR3 is absent here, so this likely arose from a read error. TCRdb ran MiXCR on the RT-PCR reads and lists one entry per CDR3 protein. The sample lists approximately 160,000 distinct CDR3 sequences; about 30% were seen once. The source of the sample is a study of patients and donors after allogeneic stem cell transplantation. Per germline, CDR1 SGDLS and CDR2 YYNGEE. The V end lost 2 bases, the J end lost 8 bases, and 11 bases lay between the germline ends. This CDR3 has 13 amino acids.

The receptor comes from a human donor who was either an allogeneic HSCT recipient or a stem cell or donor lymphocyte infusion donor (not recorded which). It is not recorded whose cells these are; they may come from a transplant donor. The material sequenced was blood, either unsorted or a sorted T cell fraction (not recorded which). The gene calls are TRBV9 and TRBJ2-1; no definite D call. CDR3 loop: CASSVAPRDEQFS. CDR3 sequence (DNA): TGTGCCAGCAGCGTCGCACCCCGCGATGAGCAGTTCTCC.